The present T cell receptor beta chain was sequenced within a study of OX40 agonist ivuxolimab in advanced cancers. TCRdb keeps only in-frame clones here, not all; method: immunoSEQ multiplex PCR. The profile shows 90,000 to 100,000 clones, roughly 83% of them singletons. This specimen consisted of CD4+ or CD8+ T cells sorted from blood, obtained in a trial of the OX40 agonist ivuxolimab. This receptor was taken from an adult with an advanced solid tumor such as melanoma, head and neck, liver or kidney cancer.

CDR3 DNA sequence: TGTGCCAGCAGCTGGGGGACGAACACTGAAGCTTTCTTT. It codes for CASSWGTNTEAFF. The rearrangement joins TRBV11-3 to TRBJ1-1; D may be TRBD1 (5 bases). CDR1 is SGHNT and CDR2 is YENEEA in the germline V gene. The V and J ends lost 4 bases and 1 base respectively, with 7 bases between them. The CDR3 loop spans 13 amino acids.